These T cell receptor beta chains were read from a single sample in a study of cytomegalovirus exposure and HLA in healthy donors. Assay used: immunoSEQ multiplex PCR; TCRdb lists only in-frame clones, some missing. This sample has under 200,000 clones, with 70% to 90% found just once. Sequenced sample: PBMCs. The source is a woman aged 50 to 60 in good health and CMV-seronegative. The CDR3 runs from the conserved cysteine through the conserved F or W.

>TRBJ2-5|TRBV28
CASSFPSRMTQYF
>TRBJ2-1|TRBV4-1
CASSEGLAGGNEQFF
>TRBJ2-7|TRBV28
CASSLKGAGEHEQYF
>TRBJ2-1|TRBV7-3
CASSEMGGNEQFF
>TRBJ2-7|TRBV28
CASRARTVKGNEQYF
>TRBJ2-7|TRBV20-1
CSARLADEQYF
>TRBJ2-7|TRBV18
CASSLLQTGSNEQYF
>TRBJ1-1|TRBV28
CASSSPDSWNTEAFF
>TRBJ2-1|TRBV5-1
CASSWRDPYNEQFF
>TRBJ2-5|TRBV28
CASSSGQGGQETQYF
>TRBJ2-2|TRBV27
CASRPLIISGTDGELFF
>TRBJ2-3|TRBV6-6
CASSSTAGAADTQYF
>TRBJ1-5|TRBV2
CASSEQGARGQPQHF
>TRBJ1-2|TRBV11-2
CASSLTGANYGYTF
>TRBJ2-5|TRBV7-2
CAGGPAVTQYF
>TRBJ2-5|TRBV6-5
CASSYVGTGGETQYF
>TRBJ2-1|TRBV28
CASSPPGASLPVEQFF
>TRBJ1-1|TRBV28
CASAPGTGGNTEAFF
>TRBJ1-1|TRBV7-2
CASSSQYWGGTEAFF